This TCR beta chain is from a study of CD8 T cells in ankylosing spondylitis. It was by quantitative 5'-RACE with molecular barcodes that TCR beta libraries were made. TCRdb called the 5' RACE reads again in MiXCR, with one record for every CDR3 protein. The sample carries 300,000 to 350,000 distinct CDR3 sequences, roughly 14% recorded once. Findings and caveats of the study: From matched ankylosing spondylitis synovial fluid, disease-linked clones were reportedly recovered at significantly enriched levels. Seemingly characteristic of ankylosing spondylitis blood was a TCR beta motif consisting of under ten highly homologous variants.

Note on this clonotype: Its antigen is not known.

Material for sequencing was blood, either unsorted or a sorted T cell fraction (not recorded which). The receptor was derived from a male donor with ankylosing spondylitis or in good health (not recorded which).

The CDR3 loop is CASSSPGLANTGELFF. The DNA for the CDR3 is TGTGCCAGCTCGTCGCCGGGACTAGCTAACACCGGGGAGCTGTTTTTT. The chain has TRBV18 and TRBJ2-2, with TRBD2 matching over 9 bases. J lost 2 bases, V lost 6 bases, and 7 bases had no gene match. The CDR3 has 16 amino acids. Germline CDR1 and CDR2: KGHSH and LQKENI.